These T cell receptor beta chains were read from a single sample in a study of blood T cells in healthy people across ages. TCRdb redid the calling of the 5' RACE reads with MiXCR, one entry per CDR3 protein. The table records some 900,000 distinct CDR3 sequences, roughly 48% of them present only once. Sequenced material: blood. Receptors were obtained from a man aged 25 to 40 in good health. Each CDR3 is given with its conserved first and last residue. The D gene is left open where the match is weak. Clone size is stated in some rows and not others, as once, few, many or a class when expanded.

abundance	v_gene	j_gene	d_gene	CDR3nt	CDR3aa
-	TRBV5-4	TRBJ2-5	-	TGTGCCAGCAGCTCGAAACAGGGTTTAGGAGAGACCCAGTACTTC	CASSSKQGLGETQYF
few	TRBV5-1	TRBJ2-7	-	TGCGCCAGCAGCTTGACGCCCGACCCGACCTACGAGCAGTACTTC	CASSLTPDPTYEQYF
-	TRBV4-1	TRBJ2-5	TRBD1	TGCGCCAGCAGCCATGATGGGACAGACCAAGAGACCCAGTACTTC	CASSHDGTDQETQYF
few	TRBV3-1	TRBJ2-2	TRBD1	TGTGCCAGCAGCCAAGTAAGGACAGGGGGCACCGGGGAGCTGTTTTTT	CASSQVRTGGTGELFF
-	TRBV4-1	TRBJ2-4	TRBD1	TGCGCCAGCAGCCAAGATGACCTGGGACAGCAAGTACTTCTAGCCAAAAACATTCAGTACTTC	CASSQDDLGQQVLLAKNIQYF
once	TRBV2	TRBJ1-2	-	TGTGCCAGCAGTCGGGATCCCCTGTCCCAGGGGATGTATGGCCACACCTTC	CASSRDPLSQGMYGHTF
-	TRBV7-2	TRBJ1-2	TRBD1	TGTGCCAGCAGCTTGGGACAGGGGGGAATCTCCTATGGCTACACCTTC	CASSLGQGGISYGYTF
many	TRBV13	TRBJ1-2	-	TGTGCCAGCAAGGGGGGAGCTAACTATGGCTACACCTTC	CASKGGANYGYTF
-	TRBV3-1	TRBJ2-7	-	TGTGCCAGCAGCCATCCCAGAGGACAGCCCTCCTACGAGCAGTACTTC	CASSHPRGQPSYEQYF
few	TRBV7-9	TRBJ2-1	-	TGTGCCAGCAGCTTAGAGGGGGACGAGCAGTTCTTC	CASSLEGDEQFF
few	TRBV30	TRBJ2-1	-	TGTGCCTGGAGTGTTCTTTACCTCTACAATGAGCAGTTCTTC	CAWSVLYLYNEQFF
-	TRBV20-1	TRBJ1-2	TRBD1	TGCAGTGCTAGGGGGAGACAGGGGGGGAACTATGGCTACACCTTC	CSARGRQGGNYGYTF
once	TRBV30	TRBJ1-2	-	TGTGCCTGGAGTTTGACAGTACTTAACTATGGCTACACCTTC	CAWSLTVLNYGYTF
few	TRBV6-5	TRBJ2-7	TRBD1	TGTGCCAGCAGTTACTCGATGGGACAGGGGTCCTACGAGCAGTACTTC	CASSYSMGQGSYEQYF
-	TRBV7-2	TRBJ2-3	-	TGTGCCAGCAGCTCGCTTCCGGGCCCCACCCCAGATACGCAGTATTTT	CASSSLPGPTPDTQYF
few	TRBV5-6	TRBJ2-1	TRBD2	TGTGCCAGCAGTGAATCTAGCGGGGGGGCCTGGGGTGAGCAGTTCTTC	CASSESSGGAWGEQFF
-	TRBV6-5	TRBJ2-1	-	TGTGCCAGTAGTTACTGGCCAGGCTACAATGAGCAGTTCTTC	CASSYWPGYNEQFF
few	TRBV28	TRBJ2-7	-	TGTGCCAGCAGTTTTGACCCCCTCATCGAGCAGTACTTC	CASSFDPLIEQYF
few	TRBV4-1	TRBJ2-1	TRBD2	TGCGCCAGCAGCCAAGTTCGACTAGCGGGAACCTACAATGAGCAGTTCTTC	CASSQVRLAGTYNEQFF
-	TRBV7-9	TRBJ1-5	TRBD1	TGTGCCAGCAGCTCTCAGGGGGATCCGCGACAGCCCCAGCATTTT	CASSSQGDPRQPQHF
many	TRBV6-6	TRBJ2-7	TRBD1	TGTGCCAGCAGTTACCAGGGACAGGGGGCGCTTTCCGAGCAGTACTTC	CASSYQGQGALSEQYF
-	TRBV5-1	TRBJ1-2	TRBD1	TGCGCCAGCAGCGCGGACAGGGGACGGTATGGCTACACCTTC	CASSADRGRYGYTF
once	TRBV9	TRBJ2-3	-	TGTGCCAGCAGCGTACAAGCGGCGGGGGCCACAGATACGCAGTATTTT	CASSVQAAGATDTQYF
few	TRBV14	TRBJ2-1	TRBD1	TGTGCCAGCAGCCAAAGCCCCCGGGACAGGGCGAGGAATGAGCAGTTCTTC	CASSQSPRDRARNEQFF
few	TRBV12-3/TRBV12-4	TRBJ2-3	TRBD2	TGTGCCAGCAGACGGACTAGCGGGGGGGGGAGCACAGATACGCAGTATTTT	CASRRTSGGGSTDTQYF
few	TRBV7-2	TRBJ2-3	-	TGTGCCAGCAGATCCGGGACCCGAGGAAGTGTTCGCACAGATACGCAGTATTTT	CASRSGTRGSVRTDTQYF
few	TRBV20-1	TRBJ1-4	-	TGCAGTGCGATTGACACTACAACTAATGAAAAACTGTTTTTT	CSAIDTTTNEKLFF
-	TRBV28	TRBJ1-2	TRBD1	TGTGCCAGCAGATATAATCCGGGACAGGGCTACGGGGGCTACACCTTC	CASRYNPGQGYGGYTF
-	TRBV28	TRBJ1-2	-	TGTGCCAGCAGCCGCATGGATGGTAGGGGCTACACCTTC	CASSRMDGRGYTF